The present T cell receptor beta chain was sequenced within a study of blood T cell repertoires in COVID-19. This clone was counted a single time. Assay: immunoSEQ multiplex PCR; the TCRdb copy retains only in-frame clones and omits some. The sample holds more than 100,000 clones, 70% to 90% seen once. Per the germline V gene, CDR1 is LGHDT and CDR2 is YNNKEL (reference sequence). The CDR3 spans 14 residues. Trimming took 4 bases from V and 5 from J; bases not matched to a gene: 6. The chain joins TRBV3-1 (or the pseudogene TRBV3-2) to TRBJ1-2; 8 bases match TRBD1. Sample: peripheral blood. The receptor was isolated from a human donor in a cohort sampled during active COVID-19. CDR3 DNA: TGTGCCAGCAGCCCCAGGACAGGGAGGTATGGCTACACCTTC. This gives the protein CASSPRTGRYGYTF.